One TCR beta chain is described in this entry. Its antigen is unidentified. The method was immunoSEQ multiplex PCR; TCRdb's version includes in-frame clones alone and lacks a portion of them. Of 86,000 or so clones listed, approximately 90% were seen once; the top ten hold over 2%. The entry originates in a study of T cell responses to AZD1222 COVID-19 vaccine. Study-level points and caveats: Repertoires were collected only later (after the peak T cell response had occurred). Mostly white British, mostly female donors; authors suggested clonal diversity may be underestimated. Spike-specific TCR breadth and depth were elevated following two AZD1222 doses. The span of vaccine-associated CD4 TCRs extended across spike, with dominance at 160-218 and 743-854.

Trimming left V 2 bases short and J 0 bases short, with 7 bases between. Germline CDR1 is KGHSH and CDR2 is LQKENI. The CDR3 spans 15 residues. The gene calls are TRBV18 and TRBJ2-2, with a tentative D call TRBD1 (6 bases). Sequences were derived from peripheral blood, sampled on day 0 of AZD1222 vaccination. The clonotype was recovered from an adult in good health. The CDR3 region is CASSPGGANTGELFF. The CDR3 region has the DNA TGTGCCAGCTCACCAGGGGGCGCGAACACCGGGGAGCTGTTTTTT.